Below are 29 T cell receptor beta chains sequenced from a single sample in a study of CD8+ T cells in alopecia areata. On the basis of CD4, CD8alpha, NKG2D, NKG2ACE and other markers, pooled cutaneous lymph node cells were sorted. In each case, RNA was isolated and then reverse transcribed into cDNA as the sequencing template. Assay used: immunoSEQ multiplex PCR; TCRdb lists only in-frame clones, some missing. This repertoire holds about 4,000 clones, and none appear only once. The sample comprised CD8+ T cells sorted from a lymph node. The receptor set was obtained from a C3H/HeJ mouse with alopecia areata. The strain's MHC: H2-k.

This clone was seen at least ten times. Each gene name is a mouse one. The read terminates 4 residues before the CDR3 end, so the remaining end is supplied by the germline J gene. The chain recombines TRBV13-1 with TRBJ2-5, with D perhaps matching TRBD2 (6 bases). The germline V gene has CDR1 NSHNY and CDR2 SYGAGN. The CDR3 consists of 13 residues. V lost 3 bases and J lost 2, with 7 bases in between. CDR3 bases read: TGTGCCAGCAGTGGGACTGCCCAAGAC. Protein sequence: CASSGTAQD. The CDR3 in its entirety is CASSGTAQDTQYF.

A word on this clone: Gene names follow the mouse nomenclature. Sequencing ends 4 residues short of the CDR3 end; the germline J gene provides the rest. This chain connects TRBV13-3 to TRBJ2-4; the D is unclear. V lost 4 bases to trimming and J lost 0 bases, with 6 bases between them. Germline values: CDR1 NNHDY, CDR2 SYVADS. The CDR3 is 13 amino acids. The sequenced CDR3 bases are TGTGCCAGCAGTACAGCTAGTCAAAAC. Its protein product is CASSTASQN. The CDR3 in full is CASSTASQNTLYF.

This clone is classed as medium-sized. Genes and germline come from the mouse. The observed sequence ends 4 residues before the CDR3 terminus, with the missing tail filled in from the germline J gene. The chain links TRBV17 to TRBJ2-7, with 8 bases lining up with TRBD1. The CDR3 loop spans 12 amino acids. Germline CDR1 reads MNHDT; CDR2 reads YYDKIL. CDR3 in amino acids: CASSRTGDEQYF. CDR3 bases read: TGTGCTAGCAGTAGGACAGGGGAT.

A word on this clone: Germline and genes: mouse. The read finishes 4 residues shy of the CDR3 end, and the germline J gene is used to complete it. The chain is built from TRBV19 and TRBJ2-5, with D maybe TRBD2 (6 bases). Trimming removed 1 base at V and 2 bases at J, with 8 bases between. CDR3 length equals 14 residues. CDR1 FNHDT and CDR2 SITEND come from the germline V gene (reference sequence). The DNA read from the CDR3 is TGTGCCAGCAGTATACGGGGGGTCCAAGAC. It translates to CASSIRGVQD. In full, the CDR3 reads CASSIRGVQDTQYF.

This clone came up many times. All gene names here are mouse names. The read halts 3 residues ahead of the CDR3 end, with the missing end drawn from the germline J gene. The chain uses TRBV19 and TRBJ1-6; the match to TRBD1 covers 7 bases. TRBJ1-6 carries the ORF label, with uncertain function. The germline V gene encodes CDR1 FNHDT and CDR2 SITEND (reference sequence). This CDR3 comprises 12 residues. J lost 5 bases, V lost 7 bases, and 0 bases had no gene match. The part of the CDR3 DNA that was read is TGTGCCAGCGGGACAGATAATTCGCCC. It specifies CASGTDNSP. From start to end, the CDR3 is CASGTDNSPLYF.

This clone showed up just a few times. These gene names are mouse names. The CDR3 here is CASSTTGSYADYTF. The sequenced part of the CDR3 DNA is TGTGCCAGCAGTACAACTGGGAGCTATGCC. V usage is TRBV19 and J usage is TRBJ1-2; D not resolved. The CDR3 is cut off 4 residues early in the read; its end comes from the germline J gene. The CDR3 covers 14 residues. CDR1 and CDR2 (germline): FNHDT, SITEND (reference sequence).

This clone was detected ten times or more. These gene names are mouse names. Sequencing ends 4 residues short of the CDR3 end; the germline J gene provides the rest. The rearrangement uses TRBV1 and TRBJ2-3; TRBD2 matches 10 bases. The CDR3 contains 17 residues. V lost 3 bases, J lost 0 bases, and 6 bases stayed unmatched. CDR1 NSQYPW and CDR2 LRSPGD come from the germline V gene (reference sequence). CDR3 loop: CTCSAADWGSSAETLYF. The CDR3 bases that were read are TGCACCTGCAGTGCTGCGGACTGGGGGTCTAGTGCAGAA.

This clone was observed at least ten times. Compared with germline, one end of the junction differs, possibly owing to a read error. Mouse gene names and germline throughout. The read terminates 4 residues before the CDR3 end, so the remaining end is supplied by the germline J gene. This chain links TRBV1 with TRBJ1-1; D unresolved. The V gene's germline CDR1 is NSQYPW and CDR2 LRSPGD (reference sequence). The CDR3 consists of 12 residues. CDR3 DNA (partial): TGCACCTGCAGTGCAGTCAACAAA. It is translated as CTCSAVNK. The CDR3 in full is CTCSAVNKEVFF.

The sample holds many counts of this clone. Germline and genes here are mouse. The read ends 3 residues before the CDR3 terminus; that terminus is restored from the germline J gene. The chain links TRBV13-1 to TRBJ1-6; D remains unclear. TRBJ1-6 is annotated as an ORF whose role is uncertain. Germline V lookup: CDR1 NSHNY, CDR2 SYGAGN. This CDR3 has 15 amino acids. V was trimmed by 5 bases and J by 0 bases, leaving 9 bases between them. This CDR3 is CASRDTLSYNSPLYF. CDR3 bases read: TGTGCCAGCAGAGACACCCTTTCCTATAATTCGCCC.

Details on this clone: Gene names and germline match the mouse. With the read ending 4 residues before the CDR3 end, the germline J gene is used to fill in that end. The chain carries TRBV13-1 and TRBJ2-1; 9 nucleotides agree with TRBD1. CDR3 length equals 14 residues. The J segment lost 3 bases and the V segment lost 3 bases, leaving 1 base of the junction unmatched. The germline V gene encodes CDR1 NSHNY and CDR2 SYGAGN. CDR3 DNA, as far as it was read: TGTGCCAGCAGTGGACAGGGGGGCTATGCT. This translates into CASSGQGGYA. Given in full, the CDR3 is CASSGQGGYAEQFF.

Relative to its sample, this clone is medium-sized. The listed genes are named as in mouse. The CDR3 end is not reached by the read, which stops 4 residues before it; the germline J gene fills it in. The rearrangement joins TRBV1 to TRBJ2-4, with a tentative D call TRBD2 (7 bases). The V gene's germline CDR1 is NSQYPW and CDR2 LRSPGD (reference sequence). The CDR3 is 16 amino acids. Trimming took 3 bases from V and 0 from J, leaving 13 bases between them. This CDR3 is CTCSARGGTSQNTLYF. Partial CDR3 DNA: TGCACCTGCAGTGCGAGGGGGGGTACTAGTCAAAAC.

This clone showed up many times. Gene names denote mouse genes. From the germline J gene comes the end of the CDR3, since the read stops 4 residues before it. The gene calls are TRBV1 and TRBJ2-2; 11 bases line up with TRBD1. Trimming at V came to 0 bases and at J to 4 bases, leaving 1 base not matched to a gene. CDR1 NSQYPW and CDR2 LRSPGD come from the germline V gene (reference sequence). The CDR3 extends over 16 amino acids. The part of the CDR3 DNA that was read is TGCACCTGCAGTGCAGAGGGGACAGGGGGCACCGGG. This gives the protein CTCSAEGTGGTG. The CDR3 in its entirety is CTCSAEGTGGTGQLYF. Drawing the rest from reference TRBV1 and TRBJ2-2, the complete variable domain is VTLLEQNPRWRLVPRGQAVNLRCILKNSQYPWMSWYQQDLQKQLQWLFTLRSPGDKEVKSLPGADYLATRVTDTELRLQVANMSQGRTLYCTCSAEGTGGTGQLYFGEGSKLTVL.

This clone was recorded many times. Gene names are mouse gene names. The read ends 4 residues shy of where the CDR3 ends; the end is completed using the germline J gene. The V and J genes are TRBV13-1 and TRBJ2-7; D not resolved. CDR1 NSHNY and CDR2 SYGAGN come from the germline V gene. The CDR3 runs to 14 residues. Partial CDR3 DNA: TGTGCCAGCAGTGATCCCCAACTACCTTAT. Residues: CASSDPQLPY. The whole CDR3 is CASSDPQLPYEQYF.

Turning to this clone: Gene names follow the mouse nomenclature. The CDR3 sequence: CASGVQGGQNTLYF. The DNA read from the CDR3 is TGTGCCAGCGGTGTACAGGGAGGACAAAAC. This chain joins TRBV13-2 and TRBJ2-4; D may be TRBD1 (6 bases). The read ends 4 residues shy of where the CDR3 ends; the end is completed using the germline J gene. Germline CDR1 is NNHNN and CDR2 is SYGAGS (reference sequence). V was trimmed by 3 bases and J by 3 bases, leaving 11 bases between them. This CDR3 comprises 14 residues.

Points on this clone: Each gene name is a mouse one. From the germline J gene comes the end of the CDR3, since the read stops 4 residues before it. This chain links TRBV13-3 with TRBJ1-1; D possibly corresponds to TRBD1 (6 bases). The ends were cut back, 0 bases at V and 0 bases at J, with 9 bases in the middle. Germline V gene data show CDR1 as NNHDY and CDR2 as SYVADS. The CDR3 is 15 amino acids. Incomplete CDR3 DNA: TGTGCCAGCAGTGATGCGGACAGAGCAAACACA. Protein: CASSDADRANT. The CDR3, in full, reads CASSDADRANTEVFF.

In its sample, this clone ranks as medium-sized. Mouse names are used for the genes. The read ends 4 residues early relative to the CDR3; the germline J gene fills the gap. This rearrangement joins TRBV1 to TRBJ2-2, with TRBD2 matching 9 bases. V dropped 0 bases and J dropped 0; count of bases not matched to a gene: 2. The V gene's germline CDR1 is NSQYPW and CDR2 LRSPGD (reference sequence). CDR3 length equals 17 residues. CDR3 loop: CTCSADTGGSNTGQLYF. The sequenced CDR3 bases are TGCACCTGCAGTGCAGATACTGGGGGGTCAAACACCGGG.

The table lists this clone with many counts. Each gene name is a mouse one. The read ends 4 residues shy of where the CDR3 ends; the end is completed using the germline J gene. The rearrangement uses TRBV13-1 and TRBJ2-7; 9 bases match TRBD2. Per the germline V gene, CDR1 is NSHNY and CDR2 is SYGAGN. The CDR3 runs 13 residues. Incomplete CDR3 DNA: TGTGCCAGCAGTGACTGGGGGGGGAAT. Protein: CASSDWGGN. In full, the CDR3 is CASSDWGGNEQYF.

This clone rates as medium-sized. All gene names here are mouse names. The read is 4 residues too short to cover the CDR3 end, so that end is filled in from the germline J gene. The rearrangement uses TRBV13-1 and TRBJ2-3, with D possibly TRBD2 on 6 matching bases. V dropped 0 bases and J dropped 0 bases, with 8 bases sitting between them. The CDR3 runs to 15 residues. Germline-derived CDR1 and CDR2 are NSHNY and SYGAGN. The CDR3 DNA, read in part, is TGTGCCAGCAGTGATGGGGGGGATAGTGCAGAA. Its protein is CASSDGGDSAE. The whole CDR3 reads CASSDGGDSAETLYF.

The table lists this clone with many counts. Gene names are the mouse ones. The read finishes 4 residues shy of the CDR3 end, and the germline J gene is used to complete it. The gene calls are TRBV19 and TRBJ2-1, with 8 bases identical to TRBD2. The ends lost 2 bases at V and 0 bases at J; junction bases unmatched: 1. The length of the CDR3 is 15 residues. In germline, CDR1 is FNHDT, CDR2 SITEND (reference sequence). CDR3 sequence: CASSITGGNYAEQFF. The part of the CDR3 DNA that was read is TGTGCCAGCAGTATTACTGGGGGTAACTATGCT. Based on the CDR3 plus reference TRBV19 and TRBJ2-1, the full variable domain is GGIITQTPKFLIGQEGQKLTLKCQQNFNHDTMYWYRQDSGKGLRLIYYSITENDLQKGDLSEGYDASREKKSSFSLTVTSAQKNEMAVFLCASSITGGNYAEQFFGPGTRLTVL.

This clone was seen many times. The genes are named according to mouse. The observed sequence ends 4 residues before the CDR3 terminus, with the missing tail filled in from the germline J gene. The V and J genes are TRBV13-3 and TRBJ2-5; 10 bases agree with TRBD2. This CDR3 has 14 residues. Trimming at V came to 5 bases and at J to 3 bases, leaving 3 bases not matched to a gene. Germline V CDR1 and CDR2: NNHDY, SYVADS. Incomplete CDR3 DNA: TGTGCCAGCAGATCGGGACTGGGGCAAGAC. It encodes CASRSGLGQD. The complete CDR3 protein is CASRSGLGQDTQYF. Combining the CDR3 with reference TRBV13-3 and TRBJ2-5 gives the whole variable domain EAAVTQSPRSKVAVTGGKVTLSCHQTNNHDYMYWYRQDTGHGLRLIHYSYVADSTEKGDIPDGYKASRPSQENFSLILELASLSQTAVYFCASRSGLGQDTQYFGPGTRLLVL.

By its share, this clone is medium-sized. The gene symbols are mouse symbols. CDR3 protein: CTCSANRANTEVFF. CDR3 DNA, as far as it was read: TGCACCTGCAGTGCTAACAGGGCAAACACA. V usage is TRBV1 and J usage is TRBJ1-1; possible D gene TRBD1, 6 bases. The read stops 4 residues short of the end of the CDR3; the missing end is completed from the germline J gene. Trimming cost V 3 bases and J 0 bases, with 8 bases left between them. CDR1 NSQYPW and CDR2 LRSPGD come from the germline V gene (reference sequence). This CDR3 is built from 14 residues.

This clone was observed many times. Any gene name here is a mouse gene name. The observed sequence ends 4 residues before the CDR3 terminus, with the missing tail filled in from the germline J gene. The chain joins TRBV1 to TRBJ2-4; the match to TRBD1 covers 9 bases. The CDR3 covers 15 residues. The germline gives CDR1 NSQYPW, CDR2 LRSPGD (reference sequence). Unmatched junction bases numbered 3, after V lost 2 bases and J lost 3 bases. CDR3 DNA (partial): TGCACCTGCAGTGCAACAGGGGGCTGGCAAAAC. This encodes CTCSATGGWQN. The CDR3 in full is CTCSATGGWQNTLYF.

This clone appeared many times. These gene names are mouse names. The read ends 4 residues shy of where the CDR3 ends; the end is completed using the germline J gene. The genes are TRBV1 and TRBJ2-2, with a tentative D call TRBD1 (6 bases). The CDR3 extends over 15 amino acids. V gave up 3 bases and J gave up 1 base, with 9 bases separating them. Per germline, CDR1 NSQYPW and CDR2 LRSPGD (reference sequence). CDR3 DNA, as far as it was read: TGCACCTGCAGTGCTCCGGGACAAAACACCGGG. It is translated as CTCSAPGQNTG. The full CDR3 reads CTCSAPGQNTGQLYF.

This clone is medium-sized (0.01 to 0.1%) within its sample. Mouse gene names apply. The read terminates 4 residues ahead of where the CDR3 ends, so the germline J gene completes it. The chain is built from TRBV1 and TRBJ2-4, with 8 nucleotides matching TRBD2. Trimming took 0 bases from V and 3 from J; bases not matched to a gene: 2. The CDR3 is 15 amino acids. Germline values: CDR1 NSQYPW, CDR2 LRSPGD (reference sequence). The CDR3 region is CTCSAELGVQNTLYF. The part of the CDR3 DNA that was read is TGCACCTGCAGTGCAGAACTGGGGGTCCAAAAC.

This clone was counted many times. Any gene name here is a mouse gene name. The sequence runs out 4 residues before the end of the CDR3; the remainder is reconstructed from the germline J gene. The chain employs TRBV19 and TRBJ2-4, with D maybe TRBD1 (6 bases). The CDR3 consists of 13 residues. Per germline, CDR1 FNHDT and CDR2 SITEND (reference sequence). The CDR3 DNA, read in part, is TGTGCCAGCAGTCTCCGGGACACAAAC. This translates into CASSLRDTN. The whole CDR3 is CASSLRDTNTLYF.

This clone was detected a few times. The genes are named according to mouse. The sample has other DNA sequences that encode this CDR3 too. CDR3 bases read: TGTGCCAGCGGTGACTGGGGGTCGAGTCAAAAC. This sequence encodes CASGDWGSSQN. The entire CDR3 is CASGDWGSSQNTLYF. The genes are TRBV13-2 and TRBJ2-4; 7 nucleotides match TRBD2. The sequence runs out 4 residues before the end of the CDR3; the remainder is reconstructed from the germline J gene. CDR3 length: 15 amino acids. Losses at the gene ends were 2 bases for V and 0 bases for J; bases not matched to a gene: 3. The germline gives CDR1 NNHNN, CDR2 SYGAGS (reference sequence).

This clone was observed many times. Genes and germline are mouse. The read finishes 4 residues shy of the CDR3 end, and the germline J gene is used to complete it. This chain joins TRBV13-2 and TRBJ2-5; D is perhaps TRBD1 (6 bases). Trimming took 1 base from V and 2 from J, leaving 8 bases between them. The germline gives CDR1 NNHNN, CDR2 SYGAGS (reference sequence). The CDR3 extends over 14 amino acids. The CDR3 DNA, read in part, is TGTGCCAGCGGTGATACAGGGATCCAAGAC. It specifies CASGDTGIQD. The whole CDR3 protein reads CASGDTGIQDTQYF.

Remarks on this clone: Genes and germline come from the mouse. The CDR3 loop is CASGDGGRQNTLYF. CDR3 DNA (partial): TGTGCCAGCGGTGATGGGGGGCGTCAAAAC. The genes are TRBV13-2 and TRBJ2-4; D is tentatively TRBD1 or TRBD2 (6 bases each). The observed sequence ends 4 residues before the CDR3 terminus, with the missing tail filled in from the germline J gene. CDR1 and CDR2 from the germline V gene are NNHNN and SYGAGS (reference sequence). CDR3 length: 14 amino acids. Between the trimmed V and J ends, which lost 0 bases and 1 base, there was a span of 6 bases.

About this clone: The gene symbols are mouse symbols. Here the CDR3 reads CAWSLGTGDGTEVFF. The CDR3 DNA, read in part, is TGTGCCTGGAGTCTAGGGACAGGGGACGGGACA. The V and J genes are TRBV31 and TRBJ1-1; 10 positions match TRBD1. Read data end 4 residues before the CDR3 end; the end is taken from the germline J gene. From germline, CDR1 is GKSSPN and CDR2 SITVG. CDR3 size: 15 residues.